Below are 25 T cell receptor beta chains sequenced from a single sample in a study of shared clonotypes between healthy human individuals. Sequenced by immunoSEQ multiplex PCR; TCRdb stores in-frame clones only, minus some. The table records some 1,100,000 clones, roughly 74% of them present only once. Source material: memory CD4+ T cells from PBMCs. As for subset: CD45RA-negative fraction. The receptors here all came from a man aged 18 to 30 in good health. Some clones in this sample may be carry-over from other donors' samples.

The CDR3 nucleotides are TGTGCCAGCAGTCCAGGGGTGGGCAGGGGCTCGTCGTTAACCCAGCATTTT. Translating it yields CASSPGVGRGSSLTQHF. The rearrangement links TRBV28 to TRBJ1-5; D perhaps matches TRBD1 (6 bases). Germline CDR1 and CDR2: MDHEN and SYDVKM. CDR3 length: 17 amino acids. Trimming removed 5 bases from V and 11 bases from J, with 28 bases in between. Based on the CDR3 plus reference TRBV28 and TRBJ1-5, the full variable domain is DVKVTQSSRYLVKRTGEKVFLECVQDMDHENMFWYRQDPGLGLRLIYFSYDVKMKEKGDIPEGYSVSREKKERFSLILESASTNQTSMYLCASSPGVGRGSSLTQHFGDGTRLSIL.

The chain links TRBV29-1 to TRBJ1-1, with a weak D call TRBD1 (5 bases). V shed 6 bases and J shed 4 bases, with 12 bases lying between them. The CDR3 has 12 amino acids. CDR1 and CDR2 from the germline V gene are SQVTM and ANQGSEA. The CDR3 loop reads CSVQPGSTEAFF. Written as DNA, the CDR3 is TGCAGCGTGCAACCAGGGAGCACTGAAGCTTTCTTT.

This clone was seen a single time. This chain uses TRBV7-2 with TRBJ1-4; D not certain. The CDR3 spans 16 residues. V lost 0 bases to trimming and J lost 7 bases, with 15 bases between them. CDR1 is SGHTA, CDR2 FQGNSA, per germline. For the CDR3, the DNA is TGTGCCAGCAGCTTAGCACTCGGGAAGGAGGTTGAAAAACTGTTTTTT. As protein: CASSLALGKEVEKLFF.

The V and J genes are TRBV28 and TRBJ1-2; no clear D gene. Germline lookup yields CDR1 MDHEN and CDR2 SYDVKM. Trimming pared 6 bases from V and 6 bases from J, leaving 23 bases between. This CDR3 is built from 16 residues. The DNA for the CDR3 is TGTGCCAGCAGCCTCACTACCCTAACTGCGGTCGATGGCTACACCTTC. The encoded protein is CASSLTTLTAVDGYTF.

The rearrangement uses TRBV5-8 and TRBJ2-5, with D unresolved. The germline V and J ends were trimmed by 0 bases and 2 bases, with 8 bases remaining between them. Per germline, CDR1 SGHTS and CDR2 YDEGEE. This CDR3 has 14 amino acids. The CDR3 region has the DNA TGTGCCAGCAGCTTGGTGTCCTTTCAAGAGACCCAGTACTTC. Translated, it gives CASSLVSFQETQYF.

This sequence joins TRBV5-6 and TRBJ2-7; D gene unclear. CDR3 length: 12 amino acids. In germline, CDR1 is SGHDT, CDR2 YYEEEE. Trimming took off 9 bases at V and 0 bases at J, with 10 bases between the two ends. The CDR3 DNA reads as TGTGCCACCAGAAGGAGCTCCTACGAGCAGTACTTC. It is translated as CATRRSSYEQYF. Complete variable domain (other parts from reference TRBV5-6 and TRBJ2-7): DAGVTQSPTHLIKTRGQQVTLRCSPKSGHDTVSWYQQALGQGPQFIFQYYEEEERQRGNFPDRFSGHQFPNYSSELNVNALLLGDSALYLCATRRSSYEQYFGPGTRLTVT.

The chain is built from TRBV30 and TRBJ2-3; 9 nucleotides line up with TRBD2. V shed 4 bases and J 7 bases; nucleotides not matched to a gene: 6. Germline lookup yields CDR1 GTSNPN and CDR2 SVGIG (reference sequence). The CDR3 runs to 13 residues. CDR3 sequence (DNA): TGTGCCTGGACTAGCGGGGTAGCAAATACGCAGTATTTT. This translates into CAWTSGVANTQYF.

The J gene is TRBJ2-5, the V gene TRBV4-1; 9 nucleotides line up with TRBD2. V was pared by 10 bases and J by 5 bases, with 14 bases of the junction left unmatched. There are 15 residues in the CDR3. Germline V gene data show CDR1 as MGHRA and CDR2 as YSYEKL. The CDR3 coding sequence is TGCGCCATACATAGCGGGAGTGTCTCTCCGGAGACCCAGTACTTC. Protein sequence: CAIHSGSVSPETQYF.

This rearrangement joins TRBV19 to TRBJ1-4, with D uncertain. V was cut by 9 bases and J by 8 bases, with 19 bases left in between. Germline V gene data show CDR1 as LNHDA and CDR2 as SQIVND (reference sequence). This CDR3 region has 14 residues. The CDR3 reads CASTLGGKGEKLFF. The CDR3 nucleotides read TGTGCCAGCACACTCGGAGGGAAAGGGGAAAAACTGTTTTTT. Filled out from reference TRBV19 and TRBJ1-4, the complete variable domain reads DGGITQSPKYLFRKEGQNVTLSCEQNLNHDAMYWYRQDPGQGLRLIYYSQIVNDFQKGDIAEGYSVSREKKESFPLTVTSAQKNPTAFYLCASTLGGKGEKLFFGSGTQLSVL.

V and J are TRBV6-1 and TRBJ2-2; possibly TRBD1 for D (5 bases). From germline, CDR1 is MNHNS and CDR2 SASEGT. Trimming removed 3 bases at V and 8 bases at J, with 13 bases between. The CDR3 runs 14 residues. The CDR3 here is CASSDPRDGGELFF. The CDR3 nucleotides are TGTGCCAGCAGTGATCCCAGGGATGGGGGGGAGCTGTTTTTT.

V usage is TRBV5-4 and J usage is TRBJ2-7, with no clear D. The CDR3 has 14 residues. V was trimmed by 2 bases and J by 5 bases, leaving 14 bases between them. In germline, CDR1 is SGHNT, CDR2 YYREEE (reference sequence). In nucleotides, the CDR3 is TGTGCCAGCAGCTTAGGCCCCCCAGAGAACGAGCAGTACTTC. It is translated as CASSLGPPENEQYF. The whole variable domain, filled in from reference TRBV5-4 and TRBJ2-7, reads ETGVTQSPTHLIKTRGQQVTLRCSSQSGHNTVSWYQQALGQGPQFIFQYYREEENGRGNFPPRFSGLQFPNYSSELNVNALELDDSALYLCASSLGPPENEQYFGPGTRLTVT.

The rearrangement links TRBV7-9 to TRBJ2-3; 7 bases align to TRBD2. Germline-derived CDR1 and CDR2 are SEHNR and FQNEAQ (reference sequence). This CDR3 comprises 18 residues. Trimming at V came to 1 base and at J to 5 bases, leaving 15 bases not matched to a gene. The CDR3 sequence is CASSLGSSGPGSQDTQYF. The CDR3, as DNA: TGTGCCAGCAGCTTAGGGAGTAGCGGGCCGGGGAGCCAAGATACGCAGTATTTT.

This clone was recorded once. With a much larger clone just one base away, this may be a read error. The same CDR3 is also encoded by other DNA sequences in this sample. CDR3 coding DNA: TGTGCCTGGAGTGCCGCAGATACGCAGTATTTT. Protein sequence: CAWSAADTQYF. The chain combines TRBV30 with TRBJ2-3; D is undetermined. The CDR3 extends over 11 amino acids. Trimming removed 1 base at V and 4 bases at J, with 3 bases between. Looked up from germline, CDR1 is GTSNPN and CDR2 is SVGIG (reference sequence).

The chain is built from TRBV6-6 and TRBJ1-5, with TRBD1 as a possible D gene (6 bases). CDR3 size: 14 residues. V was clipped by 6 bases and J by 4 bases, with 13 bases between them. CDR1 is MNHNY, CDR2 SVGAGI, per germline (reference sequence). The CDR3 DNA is TGTGCCAGCAGCCCAGGACAGATAAATCAGCCCCAGCATTTT. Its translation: CASSPGQINQPQHF.

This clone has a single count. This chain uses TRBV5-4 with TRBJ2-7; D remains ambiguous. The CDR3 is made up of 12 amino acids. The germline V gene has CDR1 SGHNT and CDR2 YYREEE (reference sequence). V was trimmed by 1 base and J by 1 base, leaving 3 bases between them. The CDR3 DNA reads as TGTGCCAGCAGCTTGAATTCCTACGAGCAGTACTTC. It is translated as CASSLNSYEQYF.

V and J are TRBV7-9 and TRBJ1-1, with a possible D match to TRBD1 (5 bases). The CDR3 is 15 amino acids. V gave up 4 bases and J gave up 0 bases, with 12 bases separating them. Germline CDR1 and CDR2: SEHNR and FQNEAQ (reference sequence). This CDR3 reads CASSSGGGMNTEAFF. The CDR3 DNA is TGTGCCAGCAGCTCCGGGGGAGGCATGAACACTGAAGCTTTCTTT.

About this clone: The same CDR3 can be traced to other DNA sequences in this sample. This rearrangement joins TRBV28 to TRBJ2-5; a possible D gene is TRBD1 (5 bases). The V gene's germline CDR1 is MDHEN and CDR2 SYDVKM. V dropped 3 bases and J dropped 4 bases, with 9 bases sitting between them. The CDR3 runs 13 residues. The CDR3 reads CASSLQGGETQYF. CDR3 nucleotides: TGTGCCAGCAGTTTGCAGGGTGGAGAGACCCAGTACTTC.

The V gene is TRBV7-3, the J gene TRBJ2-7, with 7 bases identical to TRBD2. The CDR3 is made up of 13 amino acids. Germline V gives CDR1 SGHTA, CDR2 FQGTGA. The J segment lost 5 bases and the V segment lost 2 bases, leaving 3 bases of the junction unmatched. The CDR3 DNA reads TGTGCCAGCAGCTTAGCGGGAGCCAACGAGCAGTACTTC. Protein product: CASSLAGANEQYF.

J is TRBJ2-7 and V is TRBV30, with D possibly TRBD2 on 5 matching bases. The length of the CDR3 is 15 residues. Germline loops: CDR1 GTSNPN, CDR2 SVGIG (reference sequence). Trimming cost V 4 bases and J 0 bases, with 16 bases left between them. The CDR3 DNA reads TGTGCCTGGACTTTCCGGAGCGGCCTCTCCTACGAGCAGTACTTC. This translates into CAWTFRSGLSYEQYF.

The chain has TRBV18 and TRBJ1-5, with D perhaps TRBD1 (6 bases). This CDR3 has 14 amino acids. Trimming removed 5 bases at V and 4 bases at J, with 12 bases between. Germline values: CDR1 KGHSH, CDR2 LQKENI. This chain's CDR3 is CASSRGGGNQPQHF. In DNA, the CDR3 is TGTGCCAGCTCAAGAGGGGGGGGGAATCAGCCCCAGCATTTT. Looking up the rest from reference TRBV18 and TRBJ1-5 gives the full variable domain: NAGVMQNPRHLVRRRGQEARLRCSPMKGHSHVYWYRQLPEEGLKFMVYLQKENIIDESGMPKERFSAEFPKEGPSILRIQQVVRGDSAAYFCASSRGGGNQPQHFGDGTRLSIL.

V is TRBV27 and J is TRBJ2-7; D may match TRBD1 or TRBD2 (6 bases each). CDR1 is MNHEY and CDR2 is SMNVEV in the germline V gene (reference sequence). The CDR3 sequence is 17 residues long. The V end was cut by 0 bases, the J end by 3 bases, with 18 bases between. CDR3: CASSLSGRGESDYEQYF. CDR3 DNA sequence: TGTGCCAGCAGTTTATCTGGAAGGGGGGAGTCCGACTACGAGCAGTACTTC.

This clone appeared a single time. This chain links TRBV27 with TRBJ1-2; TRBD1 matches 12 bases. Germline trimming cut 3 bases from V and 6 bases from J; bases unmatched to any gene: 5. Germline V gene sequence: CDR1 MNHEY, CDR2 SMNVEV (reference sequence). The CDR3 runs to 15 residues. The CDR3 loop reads CASSFRDRGRNGYTF. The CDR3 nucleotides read TGTGCCAGCAGTTTCCGGGACAGGGGGCGGAATGGCTACACCTTC.

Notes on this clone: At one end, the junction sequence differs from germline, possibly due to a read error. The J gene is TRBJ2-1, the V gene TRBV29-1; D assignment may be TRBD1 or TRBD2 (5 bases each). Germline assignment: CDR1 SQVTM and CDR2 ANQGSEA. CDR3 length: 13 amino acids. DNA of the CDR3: TGCAGCATTGAGGGACCGGCCTACAATGAGCAGTTCTTC. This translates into CSIEGPAYNEQFF.

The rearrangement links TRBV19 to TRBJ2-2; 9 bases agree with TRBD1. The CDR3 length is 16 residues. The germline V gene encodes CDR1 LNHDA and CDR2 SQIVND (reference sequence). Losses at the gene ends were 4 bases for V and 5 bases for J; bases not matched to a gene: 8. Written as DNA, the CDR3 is TGTGCCAGTAGTACCGTGGGACAGGGCGGAACCGGGGAGCTGTTTTTT. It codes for CASSTVGQGGTGELFF. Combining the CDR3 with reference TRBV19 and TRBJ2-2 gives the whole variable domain DGGITQSPKYLFRKEGQNVTLSCEQNLNHDAMYWYRQDPGQGLRLIYYSQIVNDFQKGDIAEGYSVSREKKESFPLTVTSAQKNPTAFYLCASSTVGQGGTGELFFGEGSRLTVL.

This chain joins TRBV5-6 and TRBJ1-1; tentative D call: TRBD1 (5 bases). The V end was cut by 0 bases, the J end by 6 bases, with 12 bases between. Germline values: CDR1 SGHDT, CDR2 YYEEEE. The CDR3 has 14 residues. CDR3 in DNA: TGTGCCAGCAGCTTGGACGGTCTGGGGGCTGAAGCTTTCTTT. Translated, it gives CASSLDGLGAEAFF.